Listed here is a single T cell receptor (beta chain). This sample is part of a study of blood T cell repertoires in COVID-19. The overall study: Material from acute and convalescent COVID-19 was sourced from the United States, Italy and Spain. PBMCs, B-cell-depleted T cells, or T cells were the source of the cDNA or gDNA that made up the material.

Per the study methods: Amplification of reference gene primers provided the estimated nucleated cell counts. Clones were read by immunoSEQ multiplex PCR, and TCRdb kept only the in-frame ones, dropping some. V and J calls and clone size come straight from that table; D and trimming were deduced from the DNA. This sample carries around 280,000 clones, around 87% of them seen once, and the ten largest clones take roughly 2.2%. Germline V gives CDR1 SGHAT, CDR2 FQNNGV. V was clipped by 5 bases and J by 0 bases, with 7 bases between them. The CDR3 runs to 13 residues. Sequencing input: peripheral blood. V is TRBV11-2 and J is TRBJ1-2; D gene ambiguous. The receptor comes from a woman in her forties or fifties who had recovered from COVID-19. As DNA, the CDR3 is TGTGCCAGCAGCCCGTTCCCTAACTATGGCTACACCTTC. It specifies CASSPFPNYGYTF.